This record concerns one T cell receptor (beta chain) sequence. Cohort 3 donors counted as recovered after two negative PCRs, clearance, or resolved symptoms. This entry is derived from a study of blood T cell repertoires in COVID-19. About the research overall: COVID-19 samples from acute and convalescent phases originated in the United States, Italy and Spain.

The protocol was immunoSEQ multiplex PCR, while the TCRdb copy is restricted to in-frame clones and leaves out a portion. The repertoire holds a few hundred thousand clones, with less than 90% as singletons. The CDR3 has 13 residues. Germline V gives CDR1 SEHNR, CDR2 FQNEAQ (reference sequence). V was clipped by 5 bases and J by 5 bases, with 10 bases between them. This TCR derives from a woman aged 25 to 39 who had recovered from COVID-19. Material: PBMCs or T cells enriched from blood (not recorded which). The rearrangement joins TRBV7-9 to TRBJ1-5; no reliable D call. CDR3 amino acids: CASSRNTDQPQHF. The CDR3 nucleotides are TGTGCCAGCAGCCGTAACACCGATCAGCCCCAGCATTTT.